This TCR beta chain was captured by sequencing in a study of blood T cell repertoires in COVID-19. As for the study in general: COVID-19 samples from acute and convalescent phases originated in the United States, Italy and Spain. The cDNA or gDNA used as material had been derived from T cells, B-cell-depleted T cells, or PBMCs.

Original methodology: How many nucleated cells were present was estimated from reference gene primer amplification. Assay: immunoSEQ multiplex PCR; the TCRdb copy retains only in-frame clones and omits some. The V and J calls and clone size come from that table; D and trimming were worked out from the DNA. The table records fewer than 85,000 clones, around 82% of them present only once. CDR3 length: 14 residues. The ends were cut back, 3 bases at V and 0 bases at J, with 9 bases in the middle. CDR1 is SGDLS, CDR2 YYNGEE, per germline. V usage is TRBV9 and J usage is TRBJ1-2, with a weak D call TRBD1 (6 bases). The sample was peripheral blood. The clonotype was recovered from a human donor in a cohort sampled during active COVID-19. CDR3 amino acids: CASSGTVSNYGYTF. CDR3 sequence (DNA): TGTGCCAGCAGCGGGACAGTATCTAACTATGGCTACACCTTC.